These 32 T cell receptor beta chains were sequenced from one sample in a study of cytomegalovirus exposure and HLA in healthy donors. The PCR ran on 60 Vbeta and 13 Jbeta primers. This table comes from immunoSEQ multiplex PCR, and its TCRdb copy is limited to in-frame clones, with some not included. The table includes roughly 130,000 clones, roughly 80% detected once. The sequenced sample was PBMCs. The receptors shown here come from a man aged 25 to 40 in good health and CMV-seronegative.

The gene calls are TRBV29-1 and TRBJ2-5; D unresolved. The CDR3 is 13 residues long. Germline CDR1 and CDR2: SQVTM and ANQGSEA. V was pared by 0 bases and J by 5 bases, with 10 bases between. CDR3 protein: CSVEELLRETQYF. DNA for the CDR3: TGCAGCGTTGAAGAGCTGCTACGGGAGACCCAGTACTTC.

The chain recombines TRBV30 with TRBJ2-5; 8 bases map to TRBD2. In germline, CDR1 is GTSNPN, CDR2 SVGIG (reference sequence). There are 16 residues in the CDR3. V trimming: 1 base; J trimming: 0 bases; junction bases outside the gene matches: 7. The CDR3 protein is CAWSGSAGVNQETQYF. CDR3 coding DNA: TGTGCCTGGAGTGGCTCAGCGGGAGTGAACCAAGAGACCCAGTACTTC.

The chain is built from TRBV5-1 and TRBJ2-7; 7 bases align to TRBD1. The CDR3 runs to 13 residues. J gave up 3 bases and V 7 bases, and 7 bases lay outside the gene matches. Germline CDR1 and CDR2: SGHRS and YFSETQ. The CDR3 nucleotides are TGCGCCAGCGGTCAGGGGGTTAGCTACGAGCAGTACTTC. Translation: CASGQGVSYEQYF.

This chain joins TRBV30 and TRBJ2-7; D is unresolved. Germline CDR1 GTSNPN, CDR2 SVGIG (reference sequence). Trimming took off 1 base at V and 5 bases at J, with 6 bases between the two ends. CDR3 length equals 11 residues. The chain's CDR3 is CAWSAVDEQYF. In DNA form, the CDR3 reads TGTGCCTGGAGTGCAGTCGACGAGCAGTACTTC.

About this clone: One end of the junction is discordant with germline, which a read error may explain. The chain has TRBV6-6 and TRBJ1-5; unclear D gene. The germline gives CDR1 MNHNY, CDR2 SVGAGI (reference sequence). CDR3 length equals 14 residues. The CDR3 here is CASSYGRSNQPQNF. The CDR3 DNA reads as TGTGCCAGCAGTTATGGCCGTAGCAATCAGCCCCAGAATTTT.

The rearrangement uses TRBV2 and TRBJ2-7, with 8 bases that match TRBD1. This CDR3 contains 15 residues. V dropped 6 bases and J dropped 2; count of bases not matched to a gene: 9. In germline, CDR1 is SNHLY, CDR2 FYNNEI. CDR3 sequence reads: CASRITGTGTYEQYF. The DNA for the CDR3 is TGTGCCAGCAGGATTACCGGGACAGGCACCTACGAGCAGTACTTC. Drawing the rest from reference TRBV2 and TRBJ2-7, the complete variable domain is EPEVTQTPSHQVTQMGQEVILRCVPISNHLYFYWYRQILGQKVEFLVSFYNNEISEKSEIFDDQFSVERPDGSNFTLKIRSTKLEDSAMYFCASRITGTGTYEQYFGPGTRLTVT.

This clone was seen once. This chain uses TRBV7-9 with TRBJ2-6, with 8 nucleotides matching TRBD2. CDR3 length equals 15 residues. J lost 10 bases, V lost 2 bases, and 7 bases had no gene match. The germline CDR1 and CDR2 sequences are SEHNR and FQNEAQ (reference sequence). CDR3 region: CASSLSVGLENVLTF. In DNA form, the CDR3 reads TGTGCCAGCAGCTTAAGTGTGGGACTAGAAAACGTCCTGACTTTC.

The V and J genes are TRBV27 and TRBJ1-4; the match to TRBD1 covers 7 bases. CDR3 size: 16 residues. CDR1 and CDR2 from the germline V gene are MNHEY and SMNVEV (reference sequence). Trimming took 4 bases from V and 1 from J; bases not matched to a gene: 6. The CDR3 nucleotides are TGTGCCAGCAGTTCCGGAAGGGACAGAACTAATGAAAAACTGTTTTTT. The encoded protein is CASSSGRDRTNEKLFF.

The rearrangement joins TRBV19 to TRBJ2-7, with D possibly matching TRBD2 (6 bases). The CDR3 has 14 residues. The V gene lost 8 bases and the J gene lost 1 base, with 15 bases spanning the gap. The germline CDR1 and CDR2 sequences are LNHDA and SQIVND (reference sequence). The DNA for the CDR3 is TGTGCCAGTGCATACGGGGGTAGGTCCTACGAGCAGTACTTC. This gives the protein CASAYGGRSYEQYF. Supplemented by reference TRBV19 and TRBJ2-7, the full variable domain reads DGGITQSPKYLFRKEGQNVTLSCEQNLNHDAMYWYRQDPGQGLRLIYYSQIVNDFQKGDIAEGYSVSREKKESFPLTVTSAQKNPTAFYLCASAYGGRSYEQYFGPGTRLTVT.

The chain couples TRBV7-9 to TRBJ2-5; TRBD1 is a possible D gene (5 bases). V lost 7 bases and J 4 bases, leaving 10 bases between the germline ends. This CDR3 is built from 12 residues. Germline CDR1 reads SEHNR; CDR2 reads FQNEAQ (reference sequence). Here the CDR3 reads CASTLRGETQYF. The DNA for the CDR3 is TGTGCCAGCACCCTTAGGGGAGAGACCCAGTACTTC.

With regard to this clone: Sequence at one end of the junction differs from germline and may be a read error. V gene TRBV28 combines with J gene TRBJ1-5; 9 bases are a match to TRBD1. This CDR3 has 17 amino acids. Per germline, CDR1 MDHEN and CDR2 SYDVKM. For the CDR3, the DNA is TGTGCCGTCCCTTCACAGGGGGCGCGGAGTAGCAATCAGCCCCAGAATTTT. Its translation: CAVPSQGARSSNQPQNF.

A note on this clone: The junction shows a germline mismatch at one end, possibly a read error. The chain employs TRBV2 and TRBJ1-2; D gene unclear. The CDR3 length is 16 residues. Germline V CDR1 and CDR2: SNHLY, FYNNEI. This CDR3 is CARQTLAGVVNYGYPF. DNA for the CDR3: TGTGCCAGGCAGACCCTCGCCGGGGTTGTTAACTATGGCTACCCCTTC.

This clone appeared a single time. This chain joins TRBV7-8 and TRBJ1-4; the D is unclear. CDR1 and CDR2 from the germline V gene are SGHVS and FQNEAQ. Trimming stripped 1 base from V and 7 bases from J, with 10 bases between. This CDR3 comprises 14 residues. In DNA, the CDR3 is TGTGCCAGCAGCTTAGTTGGAAGGAGTGAAAAACTGTTTTTT. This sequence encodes CASSLVGRSEKLFF.

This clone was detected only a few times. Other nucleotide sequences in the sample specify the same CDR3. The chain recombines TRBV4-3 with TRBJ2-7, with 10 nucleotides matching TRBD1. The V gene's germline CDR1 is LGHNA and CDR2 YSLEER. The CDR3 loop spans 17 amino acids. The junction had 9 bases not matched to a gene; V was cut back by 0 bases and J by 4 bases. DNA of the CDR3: TGCGCCAGCAGCCAAGAAGGCCCGGACAGGGGGTTTTACGAGCAGTACTTC. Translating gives CASSQEGPDRGFYEQYF.

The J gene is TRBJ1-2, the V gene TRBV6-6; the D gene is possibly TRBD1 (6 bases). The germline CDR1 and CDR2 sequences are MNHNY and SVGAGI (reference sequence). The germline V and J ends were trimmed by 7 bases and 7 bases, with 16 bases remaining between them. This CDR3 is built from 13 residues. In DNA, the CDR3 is TGTGCCAGCACCACCTCCGACAGGTCTGGCTACACCTTC. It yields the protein CASTTSDRSGYTF.

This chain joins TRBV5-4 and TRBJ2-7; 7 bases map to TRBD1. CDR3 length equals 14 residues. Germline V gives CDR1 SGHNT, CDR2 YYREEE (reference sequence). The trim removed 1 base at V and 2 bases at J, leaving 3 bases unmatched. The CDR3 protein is CASSLWDSAYEQYF. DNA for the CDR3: TGTGCCAGCAGCTTGTGGGACAGCGCCTACGAGCAGTACTTC.

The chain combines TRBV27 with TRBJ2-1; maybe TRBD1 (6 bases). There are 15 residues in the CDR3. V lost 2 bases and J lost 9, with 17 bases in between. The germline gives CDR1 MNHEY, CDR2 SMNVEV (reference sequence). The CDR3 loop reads CASSLAGQGLFEQFF. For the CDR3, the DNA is TGTGCCAGCAGTTTAGCAGGCCAGGGGCTGTTTGAGCAGTTCTTC.

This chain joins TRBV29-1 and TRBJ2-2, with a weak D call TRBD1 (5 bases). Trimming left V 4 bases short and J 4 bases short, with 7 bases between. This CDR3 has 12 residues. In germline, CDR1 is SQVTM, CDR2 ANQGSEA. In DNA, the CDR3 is TGCAGCGTTGTCCAGGGCACCGGGGAGCTGTTTTTT. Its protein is CSVVQGTGELFF.

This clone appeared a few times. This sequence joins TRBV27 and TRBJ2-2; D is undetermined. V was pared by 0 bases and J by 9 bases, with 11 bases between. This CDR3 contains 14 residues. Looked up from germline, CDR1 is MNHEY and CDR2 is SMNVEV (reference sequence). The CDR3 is CASSLSLRIRELFF. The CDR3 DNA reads TGTGCCAGCAGTTTATCCCTCCGTATAAGGGAGCTGTTTTTT.

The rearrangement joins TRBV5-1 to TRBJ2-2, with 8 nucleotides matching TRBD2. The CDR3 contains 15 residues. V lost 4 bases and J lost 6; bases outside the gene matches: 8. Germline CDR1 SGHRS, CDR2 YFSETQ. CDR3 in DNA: TGCGCCAGCAGCGTAAGCGGGAGCGGTCCCGGGGAGCTGTTTTTT. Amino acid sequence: CASSVSGSGPGELFF.

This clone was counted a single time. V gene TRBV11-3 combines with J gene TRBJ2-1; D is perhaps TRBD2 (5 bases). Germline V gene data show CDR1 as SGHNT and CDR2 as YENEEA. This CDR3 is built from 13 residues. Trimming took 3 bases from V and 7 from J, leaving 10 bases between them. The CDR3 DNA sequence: TGTGCCAGCAGCTTGGACGGGATTAATGAGCAGTTCTTC. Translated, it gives CASSLDGINEQFF. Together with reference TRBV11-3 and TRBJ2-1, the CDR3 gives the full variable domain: EAGVVQSPRYKIIEKKQPVAFWCNPISGHNTLYWYLQNLGQGPELLIRYENEEAVDDSQLPKDRFSAERLKGVDSTLKIQPAELGDSAVYLCASSLDGINEQFFGPGTRLTVL.

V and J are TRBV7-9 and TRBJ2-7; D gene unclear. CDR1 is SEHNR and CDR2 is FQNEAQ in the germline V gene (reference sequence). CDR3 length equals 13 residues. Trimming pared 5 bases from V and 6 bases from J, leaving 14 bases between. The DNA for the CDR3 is TGTGCCAGCAGCCCCGTGAGCACTCGCGAGCAGTACTTC. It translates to CASSPVSTREQYF.

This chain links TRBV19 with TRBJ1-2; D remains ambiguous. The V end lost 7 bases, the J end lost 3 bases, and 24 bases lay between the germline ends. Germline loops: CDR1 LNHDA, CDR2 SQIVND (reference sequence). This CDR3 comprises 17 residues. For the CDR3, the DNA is TGTGCCAGTACCAAGCGGGCATTCGATCTCCGGGACTATGGCTACACCTTC. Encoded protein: CASTKRAFDLRDYGYTF. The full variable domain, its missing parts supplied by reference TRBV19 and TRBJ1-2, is DGGITQSPKYLFRKEGQNVTLSCEQNLNHDAMYWYRQDPGQGLRLIYYSQIVNDFQKGDIAEGYSVSREKKESFPLTVTSAQKNPTAFYLCASTKRAFDLRDYGYTFGSGTRLTVV.

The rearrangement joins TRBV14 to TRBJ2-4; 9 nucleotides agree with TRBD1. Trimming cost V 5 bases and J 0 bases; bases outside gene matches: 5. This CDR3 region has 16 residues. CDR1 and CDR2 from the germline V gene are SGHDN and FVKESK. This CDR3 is CASSNDRGVAKNIQYF. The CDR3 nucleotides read TGTGCCAGCAGCAACGACAGGGGGGTAGCCAAAAACATTCAGTACTTC.

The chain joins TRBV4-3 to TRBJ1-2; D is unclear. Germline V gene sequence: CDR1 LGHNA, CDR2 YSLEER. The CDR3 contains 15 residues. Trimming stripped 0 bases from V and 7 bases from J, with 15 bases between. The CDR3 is CASSQERGELLGYTF. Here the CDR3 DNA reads TGCGCCAGCAGCCAAGAGCGGGGAGAGTTACTTGGCTACACCTTC.

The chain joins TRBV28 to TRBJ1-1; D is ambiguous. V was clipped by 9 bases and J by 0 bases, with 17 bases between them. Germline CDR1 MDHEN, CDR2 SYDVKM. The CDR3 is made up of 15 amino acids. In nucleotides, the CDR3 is TGTGCCAGTAATCCCCCCCCAGGATTGAACACTGAAGCTTTCTTT. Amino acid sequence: CASNPPPGLNTEAFF.

DNA of the CDR3: TGTGCCAGCAGCGTAGCTAGCGGGAGCTCCGTGCAGTACTTC. As protein: CASSVASGSSVQYF. The chain is built from TRBV9 and TRBJ2-7; TRBD2 agrees at 10 bases. Losses at the gene ends were 0 bases for V and 9 bases for J; bases not matched to a gene: 6. The CDR3 runs 14 residues. The germline gives CDR1 SGDLS, CDR2 YYNGEE.

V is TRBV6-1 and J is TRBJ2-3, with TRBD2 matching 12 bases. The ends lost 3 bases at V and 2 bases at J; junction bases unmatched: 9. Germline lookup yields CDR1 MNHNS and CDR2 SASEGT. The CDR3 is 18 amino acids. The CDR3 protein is CASSDLAGGPFPTDTQYF. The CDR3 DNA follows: TGTGCCAGCAGTGACCTAGCGGGAGGGCCTTTCCCCACAGATACGCAGTATTTT.

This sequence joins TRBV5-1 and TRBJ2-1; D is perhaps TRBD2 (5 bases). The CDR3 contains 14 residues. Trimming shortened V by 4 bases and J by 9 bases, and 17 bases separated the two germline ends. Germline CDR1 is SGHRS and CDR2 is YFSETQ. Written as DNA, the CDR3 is TGCGCCAGCAGCCCCGCGGGTGGGTATGCTGAGCAGTTCTTC. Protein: CASSPAGGYAEQFF.

DNA for the CDR3: TGTGCCAGCAGTCCGGGACAGGGGGCGAGTGGCTACACCTTC. It translates to CASSPGQGASGYTF. The rearrangement links TRBV27 to TRBJ1-2; 12 nucleotides line up with TRBD1. With 5 bases clipped from V and 7 bases from J, the junction kept 5 bases outside the gene matches. This CDR3 spans 14 amino acids. Germline CDR1 is MNHEY and CDR2 is SMNVEV (reference sequence).

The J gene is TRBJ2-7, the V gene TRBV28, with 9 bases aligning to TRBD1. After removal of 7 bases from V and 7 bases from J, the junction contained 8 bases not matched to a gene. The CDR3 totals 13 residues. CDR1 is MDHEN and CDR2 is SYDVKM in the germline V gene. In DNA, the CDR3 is TGTGCCAGCATTCGACAGGGGGATCGTGAGCAGTACTTC. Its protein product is CASIRQGDREQYF.

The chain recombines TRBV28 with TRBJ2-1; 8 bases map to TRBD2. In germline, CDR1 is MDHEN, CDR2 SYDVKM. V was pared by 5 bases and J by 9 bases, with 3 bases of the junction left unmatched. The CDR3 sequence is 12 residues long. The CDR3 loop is CASSRTSPEQFF. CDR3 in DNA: TGTGCCAGCAGTCGGACTAGCCCTGAGCAGTTCTTC.